Following are 19 T cell receptor beta chains from one sample sequenced in a study of shared clonotypes between healthy human individuals. Method: immunoSEQ multiplex PCR; TCRdb's copy keeps in-frame clones and lacks some. The top ten clones hold over 0.8% of a sample with around 990,000 clones, 70% to 80% of them seen once. Sequenced input: memory CD4+ T cells from PBMCs. Described subset: CD45RA-negative fraction. These TCRs come from a man between 18 and 29 years old in good health. Some clones in this sample may be carry-over from other donors' samples.

This clone was detected ten times or more. The chain uses TRBV28 and TRBJ1-3; D is ambiguous. Germline V lookup: CDR1 MDHEN, CDR2 SYDVKM. Trimming removed 4 bases from V and 0 bases from J, with 4 bases in between. The CDR3 loop spans 13 amino acids. The CDR3 here is CASSSYSGNTIYF. CDR3 coding DNA: TGTGCCAGCAGTTCCTACTCTGGAAACACCATATATTTT.

The rearrangement links TRBV4-3 to TRBJ2-1; D is undetermined. The CDR3 spans 13 residues. Trimming removed 4 bases from V and 7 bases from J, with 11 bases in between. Germline CDR1 reads LGHNA; CDR2 reads YSLEER. This CDR3 reads CASSPEFGNEQFF. The CDR3 nucleotides read TGCGCCAGCAGCCCTGAATTCGGGAATGAGCAGTTCTTC.

The chain employs TRBV27 and TRBJ1-2; 7 nucleotides agree with TRBD1. This CDR3 is 15 amino acids long. CDR1 is MNHEY and CDR2 is SMNVEV in the germline V gene (reference sequence). The ends lost 6 bases at V and 8 bases at J; junction bases unmatched: 15. CDR3 sequence: CASRGTPGGAGGYTF. Here the CDR3 DNA reads TGTGCCAGCAGGGGAACCCCAGGGGGGGCGGGCGGCTACACCTTC.

The chain links TRBV5-1 to TRBJ2-5, with 8 bases that match TRBD2. With V trimmed by 3 bases and J by 5 bases, 9 bases remained unmatched. Germline V lookup: CDR1 SGHRS, CDR2 YFSETQ. CDR3 length equals 15 residues. The CDR3 sequence: CASSWGLVSRETQYF. CDR3 DNA sequence: TGCGCCAGCAGCTGGGGACTAGTTTCTCGGGAGACCCAGTACTTC. Full variable domain (outside the CDR3, taken from reference TRBV5-1 and TRBJ2-5): KAGVTQTPRYLIKTRGQQVTLSCSPISGHRSVSWYQQTPGQGLQFLFEYFSETQRNKGNFPGRFSGRQFSNSRSEMNVSTLELGDSALYLCASSWGLVSRETQYFGPGTRLLVL.

V gene TRBV28 combines with J gene TRBJ1-1; D unresolved. Germline V lookup: CDR1 MDHEN, CDR2 SYDVKM. V was clipped by 5 bases and J by 0 bases, with 7 bases between them. The CDR3 loop spans 13 amino acids. CDR3 bases: TGTGCCAGCAGTACCGCCTTGAACACTGAAGCTTTCTTT. Residues: CASSTALNTEAFF.

The J gene is TRBJ2-3, the V gene TRBV5-1; 12 bases are shared with TRBD2. The CDR3 runs to 15 residues. Germline-derived CDR1 and CDR2 are SGHRS and YFSETQ. The ends lost 7 bases at V and 3 bases at J; junction bases unmatched: 6. CDR3 region: CASGKTSGRTDTQYF. The CDR3, as DNA: TGCGCCAGCGGCAAGACTAGCGGGAGAACAGATACGCAGTATTTT.

The chain links TRBV21-1 to TRBJ1-2; TRBD1, the D gene given by the table, was not confirmed from the DNA. TRBV21-1 is listed as a pseudogene. The CDR3 length is 14 residues. The CDR3 here is CASINWTGKGGYTF. For the CDR3, the DNA is TGTGCCAGCATCAATTGGACAGGGAAAGGAGGCTACACCTTC.

The V and J genes are TRBV4-3 and TRBJ2-7; TRBD1 might be the D (6 bases). The CDR3 contains 15 residues. Germline-derived CDR1 and CDR2 are LGHNA and YSLEER. V was clipped by 3 bases and J by 0 bases, with 12 bases between them. CDR3 amino acids: CASSQVTGSSYEQYF. The CDR3 DNA reads as TGCGCCAGCAGCCAGGTCACAGGGAGCTCCTACGAGCAGTACTTC.

The genes are TRBV7-9 and TRBJ1-1, with TRBD1 identical over 8 bases. With 5 bases clipped from V and 1 base from J, the junction kept 3 bases outside the gene matches. This CDR3 is built from 14 residues. Germline V gives CDR1 SEHNR, CDR2 FQNEAQ (reference sequence). The CDR3 sequence: CASSPRGQNTEAFF. In DNA, the CDR3 is TGTGCCAGCAGCCCCAGGGGGCAGAACACTGAAGCTTTCTTT. Full variable domain (remainder filled in from reference TRBV7-9 and TRBJ1-1): DTGVSQNPRHKITKRGQNVTFRCDPISEHNRLYWYRQTLGQGPEFLTYFQNEAQLEKSRLLSDRFSAERPKGSFSTLEIQRTEQGDSAMYLCASSPRGQNTEAFFGQGTRLTVV.

This chain uses TRBV30 with TRBJ2-6; 8 positions agree with TRBD1. Germline V gene lookup returns CDR1 GTSNPN and CDR2 SVGIG (reference sequence). V shed 1 base, J shed 0 bases, and the junction held 8 bases outside the gene matches. The CDR3 runs 18 residues. CDR3 in DNA: TGTGCCTGGAGTGATATGGGACAGGCCGTCTCTGGGGCCAACGTCCTGACTTTC. Its translation: CAWSDMGQAVSGANVLTF.

This clone appeared a single time. The chain uses TRBV6-1 and TRBJ1-5; D call uncertain. CDR3 length: 13 amino acids. The V end lost 1 base, the J end lost 9 bases, and 10 bases lay between the germline ends. Germline V gives CDR1 MNHNS, CDR2 SASEGT. This CDR3 is CASSEDLVGPQHF. The CDR3, as DNA: TGTGCCAGCAGTGAAGATTTAGTCGGGCCCCAGCATTTT.

The chain uses TRBV4-3 and TRBJ1-3; 7 nucleotides align to TRBD1. This CDR3 is built from 16 residues. CDR1 LGHNA and CDR2 YSLEER come from the germline V gene. V was pared by 1 base and J by 4 bases, with 7 bases of the junction left unmatched. The CDR3 DNA reads TGCGCCAGCAGCCAAGCGGGACAGCTGGGGGGAAACACCATATATTTT. Translated: CASSQAGQLGGNTIYF.

The V call is TRBV28, the J call TRBJ1-5, with D unclear. V dropped 4 bases and J dropped 0 bases, with 10 bases sitting between them. The CDR3 runs to 15 residues. Germline-derived CDR1 and CDR2 are MDHEN and SYDVKM. This CDR3 reads CASSSLRASNQPQHF. The DNA of the CDR3 is TGTGCCAGCAGTTCCCTCCGGGCTAGCAATCAGCCCCAGCATTTT.

CDR3 bases: TGTGCCAGCAATAGAGGAGCCACCGGGGAGCTGTTTTTT. Amino acids: CASNRGATGELFF. The V and J genes are TRBV9 and TRBJ2-2, with D uncertain. The V gene lost 6 bases and the J gene lost 4 bases, with 10 bases spanning the gap. Germline V lookup: CDR1 SGDLS, CDR2 YYNGEE. This CDR3 contains 13 residues. Combining the CDR3 with reference TRBV9 and TRBJ2-2 gives the whole variable domain DSGVTQTPKHLITATGQRVTLRCSPRSGDLSVYWYQQSLDQGLQFLIQYYNGEERAKGNILERFSAQQFPDLHSELNLSSLELGDSALYFCASNRGATGELFFGEGSRLTVL.

V usage is TRBV5-1 and J usage is TRBJ1-3; no clear D. Germline V gene data show CDR1 as SGHRS and CDR2 as YFSETQ. This CDR3 has 13 residues. V was trimmed by 2 bases and J by 3 bases, leaving 6 bases between them. The CDR3 loop is CASSFGGGNTIYF. CDR3 DNA sequence: TGCGCCAGCAGCTTTGGCGGTGGAAACACCATATATTTT.

This clone was counted only a few times. In DNA form, the CDR3 reads TGTGCCAGCAGCTTGGGGGGTTCAAGTGTCTACGAGCAGTACTTC. Its protein product is CASSLGGSSVYEQYF. The chain carries TRBV5-4 and TRBJ2-5, with D uncertain. The J call may not be correct, given that the DNA end is closer to TRBJ2-7. Germline CDR1 and CDR2: SGHNT and YYREEE (reference sequence). This CDR3 spans 15 amino acids.

This clone was seen only once. The V and J genes are TRBV29-1 and TRBJ2-3; 12 bases are shared with TRBD2. This CDR3 contains 14 residues. Germline V CDR1 and CDR2: SQVTM, ANQGSEA. V lost 7 bases, J lost 3 bases, and 5 bases stayed unmatched. For the CDR3, the DNA is TGCAGCGCTGTGACTAGCGGGAGAACAGATACGCAGTATTTT. Amino acids: CSAVTSGRTDTQYF.

This clone was found a few times. The chain employs TRBV5-4 and TRBJ2-5; TRBD1 matches 11 bases. The J segment lost 5 bases and the V segment lost 4 bases, leaving 10 bases of the junction unmatched. The CDR3 covers 16 residues. CDR1 is SGHNT, CDR2 YYREEE, per germline (reference sequence). Here the CDR3 reads CASSTRTGGAWETQYF. The CDR3 DNA follows: TGTGCCAGCAGCACCCGGACAGGGGGCGCGTGGGAGACCCAGTACTTC. The full variable domain, completed using reference TRBV5-4 and TRBJ2-5, is ETGVTQSPTHLIKTRGQQVTLRCSSQSGHNTVSWYQQALGQGPQFIFQYYREEENGRGNFPPRFSGLQFPNYSSELNVNALELDDSALYLCASSTRTGGAWETQYFGPGTRLLVL.

In its sample, this clone was seen many times. This chain links TRBV5-6 with TRBJ2-2; perhaps TRBD1 as D (5 bases). Germline CDR1 SGHDT, CDR2 YYEEEE. With 5 bases removed from V and 5 bases from J, the gap between germline ends came to 10 bases. The CDR3 has 13 residues. CDR3 protein: CASRGRRTGELFF. CDR3 nucleotide sequence: TGTGCCAGCAGGGGGCGTCGGACCGGGGAGCTGTTTTTT.